This T cell receptor beta chain was identified during a study of blood T cell repertoires in COVID-19. For the study at large: The United States, Italy and Spain supplied acute and convalescent COVID-19 samples.

Original handling: Reference gene primer amplification gave estimated nucleated cell counts. Some clones are missing from TCRdb's copy, which holds only in-frame ones; the method was immunoSEQ multiplex PCR. Clone size and V and J calls were adopted from that table, with D and trimming inferred from the DNA. The table records 200,000 to 300,000 clones, approximately 80% of them present only once. From germline, CDR1 is MDHEN and CDR2 SYDVKM. The CDR3 loop spans 17 amino acids. V was clipped by 4 bases and J by 6 bases; unmatched bases: 16. The sequence derives from a woman of 80 years or more with COVID-19, enrolled during active disease. The V call is TRBV28, the J call TRBJ1-2; 8 nucleotides match TRBD1. Sequences were obtained from peripheral blood. The CDR3 loop is CASSSPSRTGLRDGYTF. The CDR3 nucleotides are TGTGCCAGCAGTTCGCCTTCACGGACAGGGCTTCGGGATGGCTACACCTTC.